The 26 T cell receptor beta chains given below trace back to one sample, sequenced in a study of cytomegalovirus exposure and HLA in healthy donors. Primers: 60 Vbeta forward and 13 Jbeta reverse. Clones were sequenced by immunoSEQ multiplex PCR, and TCRdb holds only the in-frame ones, with some missing. Of roughly 98,000 clones in the sample, around four fifths were seen once. Sample: PBMCs. The receptors originated from a man aged 40-49 years in good health and CMV-seronegative.

The chain is built from TRBV30 and TRBJ1-5; TRBD1 matches at 7 bases. The CDR3 is 13 amino acids. The germline gives CDR1 GTSNPN, CDR2 SVGIG (reference sequence). The V and J ends lost 4 bases and 3 bases, in that order; junction bases with no gene match: 3. CDR3 sequence (DNA): TGTGCCTGGAACAGGGGCGCCAATCAGCCCCAGCATTTT. It translates to CAWNRGANQPQHF.

This chain joins TRBV2 and TRBJ2-2; D is perhaps TRBD1 (6 bases). The V and J ends lost 7 bases and 6 bases respectively, with 18 bases between them. The CDR3 is made up of 15 amino acids. The V gene's germline CDR1 is SNHLY and CDR2 FYNNEI. CDR3 region: CASNFIRGGPGELFF. The CDR3 nucleotides read TGTGCCAGCAACTTCATCAGGGGCGGACCCGGGGAGCTGTTTTTT.

The rearrangement joins TRBV21-1 to TRBJ2-7; the table's D call of TRBD2 was not tested on the DNA. TRBV21-1 is shown as a pseudogene. This CDR3 is built from 18 residues. CDR3 sequence: CASSTPAGLAGGRYEQYF. The CDR3 coding sequence is TGTGCCAGCAGCACTCCTGCCGGACTAGCGGGGGGGAGGTACGAGCAGTACTTC.

The rearrangement joins TRBV6-5 to TRBJ1-3, with D hard to call. V was clipped by 2 bases and J by 2 bases, with 7 bases between them. Germline CDR1 and CDR2: MNHEY and SVGAGI. This CDR3 spans 14 amino acids. The CDR3 DNA reads as TGTGCCAGCAGTTACCGGGAAACTGGAAACACCATATATTTT. Its protein product is CASSYRETGNTIYF.

Comments on this clone: The junction departs from the called germline gene at one end, perhaps through a read error. The rearrangement joins TRBV19 to TRBJ2-7; 12 bases match TRBD2. Germline loops: CDR1 LNHDA, CDR2 SQIVND (reference sequence). The CDR3 runs 15 residues. CDR3 DNA sequence: TGTGCCAGTGGTATAATCGGACTAGCGGGATACGAGCAGTACTTC. Translating gives CASGIIGLAGYEQYF.

This clone has a single count. The gene calls are TRBV9 and TRBJ2-3, with D possibly TRBD2 on 6 matching bases. This CDR3 comprises 14 residues. V shed 2 bases and J shed 0 bases, with 7 bases lying between them. The V gene's germline CDR1 is SGDLS and CDR2 YYNGEE. CDR3 sequence reads: CASSVGTSTDTQYF. CDR3 DNA: TGTGCCAGCAGCGTCGGGACTAGCACAGATACGCAGTATTTT.

The chain combines TRBV6-7 with TRBJ2-2; 9 bases align to TRBD2. TRBV6-7 is classed as an ORF, of uncertain function. There are 18 residues in the CDR3. With V trimmed by 7 bases and J by 5 bases, 17 bases remained unmatched. CDR3 residues: CASTQKIGLARTTGELFF. CDR3 in DNA: TGTGCCAGCACTCAAAAGATCGGACTAGCGAGGACTACCGGGGAGCTGTTTTTT.

The chain is built from TRBV19 and TRBJ2-3; TRBD1 agrees at 7 bases. The V segment lost 5 bases and the J segment 0 bases; nucleotides outside the gene matches: 5. Germline V lookup: CDR1 LNHDA, CDR2 SQIVND (reference sequence). The length of the CDR3 is 15 residues. The CDR3 loop is CASSWTGKSTDTQYF. The CDR3 DNA is TGTGCCAGTAGTTGGACAGGCAAAAGCACAGATACGCAGTATTTT. Full variable domain (remainder filled in from reference TRBV19 and TRBJ2-3): DGGITQSPKYLFRKEGQNVTLSCEQNLNHDAMYWYRQDPGQGLRLIYYSQIVNDFQKGDIAEGYSVSREKKESFPLTVTSAQKNPTAFYLCASSWTGKSTDTQYFGPGTRLTVL.

V is TRBV5-4 and J is TRBJ2-1, with TRBD2 matching over 9 bases. With 2 bases clipped from V and 5 bases from J, the junction kept 8 bases outside the gene matches. This CDR3 is built from 16 residues. CDR1 and CDR2 from the germline V gene are SGHNT and YYREEE (reference sequence). The CDR3 DNA follows: TGTGCCAGCAGCTTTGGTTTGGCTAGCGGGGACAATGAGCAGTTCTTC. The encoded protein is CASSFGLASGDNEQFF.

In this sample, this clone turned up once. This chain joins TRBV30 and TRBJ2-7; D perhaps matches TRBD2 (7 bases). The CDR3 has 12 residues. V was clipped by 5 bases and J by 5 bases, with 13 bases between them. Germline values: CDR1 GTSNPN, CDR2 SVGIG (reference sequence). The CDR3 DNA sequence: TGTGCCTGGGGTAAGGGGGGGGACGAGCAGTACTTC. Translating gives CAWGKGGDEQYF. The variable domain in full, with the rest retrieved from reference TRBV30 and TRBJ2-7, is SQTIHQWPATLVQPVGSPLSLECTVEGTSNPNLYWYRQAAGRGLQLLFYSVGIGQISSEVPQNLSASRPQDRQFILSSKKLLLSDSGFYLCAWGKGGDEQYFGPGTRLTVT.

This clone was counted a single time. This chain links TRBV19 with TRBJ1-5, with 8 bases that match TRBD1. The germline gives CDR1 LNHDA, CDR2 SQIVND (reference sequence). Trimming removed 0 bases from V and 5 bases from J; junction bases left unmatched: 0. CDR3 length equals 14 residues. CDR3 region: CASSIETGDQPQHF. Here the CDR3 DNA reads TGTGCCAGTAGTATAGAGACAGGGGATCAGCCCCAGCATTTT.

This rearrangement joins TRBV19 to TRBJ2-1; D ambiguous. This CDR3 is built from 15 residues. Germline lookup yields CDR1 LNHDA and CDR2 SQIVND (reference sequence). V was shortened by 8 bases and J by 0 bases, with 14 bases between the two germline ends. The CDR3 DNA reads TGTGCCAGTCTATTAGTGGGCAGCTCCTACAATGAGCAGTTCTTC. It is translated as CASLLVGSSYNEQFF.

J is TRBJ2-1 and V is TRBV5-1; 15 bases match TRBD2. The CDR3 covers 20 residues. V was pared by 0 bases and J by 4 bases, with 11 bases of the junction left unmatched. Germline values: CDR1 SGHRS, CDR2 YFSETQ. CDR3 protein: CASSLGGLAGGKRLYNEQFF. The DNA of the CDR3 is TGCGCCAGCAGCTTGGGCGGACTAGCGGGAGGGAAGAGGCTATACAATGAGCAGTTCTTC. The variable domain in full, with the rest retrieved from reference TRBV5-1 and TRBJ2-1, is KAGVTQTPRYLIKTRGQQVTLSCSPISGHRSVSWYQQTPGQGLQFLFEYFSETQRNKGNFPGRFSGRQFSNSRSEMNVSTLELGDSALYLCASSLGGLAGGKRLYNEQFFGPGTRLTVL.

This clone occurred once. The rearrangement links TRBV29-1 to TRBJ1-6; D gene ambiguous. The V end lost 7 bases, the J end lost 7 bases, and 11 bases lay between the germline ends. This CDR3 comprises 12 residues. Germline V lookup: CDR1 SQVTM, CDR2 ANQGSEA. CDR3 protein: CSAKSGNSPLHF. DNA for the CDR3: TGCAGCGCCAAGTCAGGAAATTCACCCCTCCACTTT.

The chain couples TRBV4-3 to TRBJ2-5; TRBD2 matches 11 bases. Germline CDR1 reads LGHNA; CDR2 reads YSLEER. V trimming: 3 bases; J trimming: 4 bases; junction bases outside the gene matches: 4. The CDR3 has 15 residues. This CDR3 is CASSQTSGEGETQYF. The CDR3 DNA sequence: TGCGCCAGCAGCCAGACTAGCGGGGAGGGAGAGACCCAGTACTTC.

The V and J genes are TRBV19 and TRBJ2-5; 7 bases fit TRBD2. This CDR3 spans 16 amino acids. Germline values: CDR1 LNHDA, CDR2 SQIVND (reference sequence). Unmatched junction bases numbered 13, after V lost 5 bases and J lost 4 bases. CDR3 residues: CASSGFWDPGGETQYF. CDR3 sequence (DNA): TGTGCCAGTAGTGGTTTCTGGGACCCGGGGGGAGAGACCCAGTACTTC.

The rearrangement joins TRBV5-1 to TRBJ2-3, with TRBD1 identical over 8 bases. Per germline, CDR1 SGHRS and CDR2 YFSETQ. The V segment lost 0 bases and the J segment 1 base; nucleotides outside the gene matches: 1. The CDR3 is 15 residues long. In DNA form, the CDR3 reads TGCGCCAGCAGCTTGGCAGGGGGCGGCACAGATACGCAGTATTTT. Translated, it gives CASSLAGGGTDTQYF. The full variable domain, in which reference TRBV5-1 and TRBJ2-3 provide the parts outside the CDR3, is KAGVTQTPRYLIKTRGQQVTLSCSPISGHRSVSWYQQTPGQGLQFLFEYFSETQRNKGNFPGRFSGRQFSNSRSEMNVSTLELGDSALYLCASSLAGGGTDTQYFGPGTRLTVL.

This chain joins TRBV27 and TRBJ2-5, with D perhaps matching TRBD2 (6 bases). Germline CDR1 reads MNHEY; CDR2 reads SMNVEV (reference sequence). V was shortened by 5 bases and J by 5 bases, with 12 bases between the two germline ends. There are 13 residues in the CDR3. The chain's CDR3 is CASSNAGFETQYF. The CDR3 coding sequence is TGTGCCAGCAGTAACGCGGGATTTGAGACCCAGTACTTC.

This clone was detected a few times. This rearrangement joins TRBV7-8 to TRBJ2-5; D call uncertain. The CDR3 is 13 amino acids. Germline-derived CDR1 and CDR2 are SGHVS and FQNEAQ. Trimming removed 1 base at V and 6 bases at J, with 9 bases between. The CDR3 sequence is CASSLVELQTQYF. The CDR3 DNA follows: TGTGCCAGCAGCTTAGTTGAACTCCAGACCCAGTACTTC.

V and J are TRBV6-5 and TRBJ2-7, with 10 nucleotides matching TRBD1. V lost 5 bases, J lost 1 base, and 5 bases stayed unmatched. The CDR3 extends over 15 amino acids. Germline V gene data show CDR1 as MNHEY and CDR2 as SVGAGI. The CDR3 bases are TGTGCCAGCAGTCCCGGGGACAGGGGATCCTACGAGCAGTACTTC. As protein: CASSPGDRGSYEQYF.

The CDR3 region has the DNA TGTGCCAGCAGCCAAGACGATAGCGGCTCCTACAATGAGCAGTTCTTC. Amino acid sequence: CASSQDDSGSYNEQFF. The chain carries TRBV9 and TRBJ2-1; maybe TRBD2 (6 bases). Germline CDR1 reads SGDLS; CDR2 reads YYNGEE. This CDR3 region has 16 residues. V lost 4 bases, J lost 0 bases, and 14 bases lay in between.

This chain uses TRBV30 with TRBJ2-1; TRBD2 aligns across 7 bases. V lost 4 bases to trimming and J lost 1 base; unmatched junction nucleotides: 4. The V gene's germline CDR1 is GTSNPN and CDR2 SVGIG (reference sequence). The CDR3 runs to 14 residues. CDR3 nucleotide sequence: TGTGCCTGGAATGGCGGGAGATCCTACAATGAGCAGTTCTTC. It translates to CAWNGGRSYNEQFF. The full variable domain, with the rest looked up from reference TRBV30 and TRBJ2-1, is SQTIHQWPATLVQPVGSPLSLECTVEGTSNPNLYWYRQAAGRGLQLLFYSVGIGQISSEVPQNLSASRPQDRQFILSSKKLLLSDSGFYLCAWNGGRSYNEQFFGPGTRLTVL.

V is TRBV5-1 and J is TRBJ1-4, with no clear D. V was shortened by 4 bases and J by 8 bases, with 18 bases between the two germline ends. Germline V gives CDR1 SGHRS, CDR2 YFSETQ. This CDR3 region has 15 residues. CDR3 loop: CASSPGWGEGEKLFF. The CDR3 DNA follows: TGCGCCAGCAGCCCTGGATGGGGAGAAGGGGAAAAACTGTTTTTT. Combining the CDR3 with reference TRBV5-1 and TRBJ1-4 gives the whole variable domain KAGVTQTPRYLIKTRGQQVTLSCSPISGHRSVSWYQQTPGQGLQFLFEYFSETQRNKGNFPGRFSGRQFSNSRSEMNVSTLELGDSALYLCASSPGWGEGEKLFFGSGTQLSVL.

J is TRBJ1-2 and V is TRBV10-2; 8 bases align to TRBD1. J lost 4 bases, V lost 5 bases, and 3 bases had no gene match. Looked up from germline, CDR1 is WSHSY and CDR2 is SAAADI. The CDR3 length is 13 residues. The CDR3 coding sequence is TGCGCCAGCAGTCTAGACAGGGGCTATGGCTACACCTTC. Protein product: CASSLDRGYGYTF.

V is TRBV5-1 and J is TRBJ2-7, with 9 bases that match TRBD2. CDR3 length: 19 amino acids. V lost 0 bases and J lost 1; bases outside the gene matches: 14. CDR1 is SGHRS and CDR2 is YFSETQ in the germline V gene. The DNA of the CDR3 is TGCGCCAGCAGCTTGGCCACAGCGGGGGGCCTTCGCCTTTCCTACGAGCAGTACTTC. It translates to CASSLATAGGLRLSYEQYF.

This chain links TRBV7-2 with TRBJ2-5; D gene uncertain. Per the germline V gene, CDR1 is SGHTA and CDR2 is FQGNSA. The CDR3 length is 12 residues. V lost 1 base, J lost 4 bases, and 4 bases lay in between. This CDR3 is CASSLVAETQYF. CDR3 DNA: TGTGCCAGCAGCTTAGTAGCAGAGACCCAGTACTTC.